This entry features one TCR beta chain sequence. This clonotype was seen a few times. Its antigen is currently not known. No clone much larger than this one lies a single base away; base qualities are absent. CDR1 and CDR2 were assigned from the germline V gene (reference sequence) as DFQATT and SNEGSKA. The CDR3 holds 15 amino acids from the cysteine to the phenylalanine. The entry retains the CDR3 DNA only, 45 bases that are in frame from base 1. Trimming costs V 3 bases and J 4 bases, and their ends lie 17 bases apart. The protocol used for the library was 5' RACE. TCRdb names Illumina HiSeq 2500 as the instrument used. A second PCR of about 6 to 11 cycles was run with a J-beta primer mix and a sample-barcoded 5' primer. A unique molecular identifier was introduced onto each TCR beta cDNA molecule by a template-switch 5' adaptor carrying 12 random nucleotides. Each sample yielded at least 3 million CDR3-containing paired-end reads. The Mint cDNA synthesis kit, primed by a TRBC-specific oligonucleotide, was used to synthesize first-strand cDNA from all RNA. After uracil-DNA glycosylase treatment, a first 18-cycle PCR used universal primers M1SS and BC2_uni_R on all cDNA. As for the authors' bioinformatics: For normalization, 1 million high-quality reads, each with a distinct molecular identifier, were randomly selected from each sample. Reads with shared molecular identifiers were discarded instead of being binned into consensus sequences. MiTCR, run with a Q25 quality threshold and the strictest error-elimination algorithm, handled CDR3 identification, clonotype clustering and error correction. A nonparametric unseen species model with Euler transformation was used to estimate lower-bound total TCR beta diversity. In-frame beta chains were kept once TCRdb had trimmed the public reads at Q25 with fastp and called clones with MiXCR. CDR3 protein sequences are deduplicated, and each keeps its most common genes and DNA. The V and J calls and clone size come from TCRdb's table, not from the authors' own analysis. The sample data list over 700,000 distinct CDR3 sequences, and 20% to 30% of these were observed just once. More than 8.5% of the sample is in the top ten clones.

This record belongs to a study of blood T cells in healthy people across ages (dated by TCRdb to 2015 to 2017). For the wider study: In model experiments, roughly one uniquely barcoded TCR beta cDNA molecule per two T cells was captured by template switching. Using deep sequencing normalized with unique cDNA molecular identifiers, the study measured how TCR beta repertoire diversity changes with age. For two donors (one aged 18 to 30 and one aged 80 or older), the study analyzed two additional independent replicas of 1 million unique cDNA reads from the same blood draw. Donors were grouped into four age groups: young (average 16 years), middle-aged (about 38), aged (approximately 58) and long-lived (approximately 78). General study outcomes and caveats: The CMV infection status of donors was not known, potentially confounding age-related changes in expanded clonotypes. Observed TCR beta diversity correlated strongly with the percentage of naive T cells measured by flow cytometry. Observed TCR beta diversity per million T cells fell roughly linearly with age, and a significant reduction was already apparent by age around 36. Total diversity estimates from one million sequenced T cells were considered lower bounds and underestimates. Bulk unsorted PBMC profiling prevented conclusive comparison of naive and antigen-experienced compartments. Compared with the aged group, the long-lived group had more naive CD4+ T cells, fewer expanded clones and increased TCR diversity, a pattern suggesting age selection.

Donors were 39 systemically healthy Caucasian individuals from Russia aged 6 to 90 years. Each donor gave ten milliliters of peripheral blood, drawn into EDTA-treated Vacutainer tubes. PBMCs were isolated by Ficoll-Paque density-gradient centrifugation, with at least 7 million obtained per sample. Total RNA was extracted from PBMCs with Trizol reagent, with at least 5.5 micrograms obtained per sample. The percentages of naive CD45RAhigh/CD27high T cells were determined by flow cytometry on a PBMC aliquot from every donor. This sample was also put to use in a study of T cells of mothers and their children. As that second study puts it: Nine systemically healthy Caucasian individuals served as donors, namely three mothers together with their six children. cDNA synthesis consumed the entire amount of extracted RNA, loaded at approximately 1.6 ug RNA in each 15 ul reaction. In the second PCR, the M1S primer introduced both the sample barcodes and 2-4 random nucleotides. Over 8 million TCR beta CDR3 reads were obtained for each mother, and 2.7 million or so reads were obtained for each child. Thymic selection similarly shapes TCR recombination output in related and unrelated pairs, with minor effect from inherited differences. Normalized repertoire overlap was always found to be slightly, but never significantly, higher in related mother-child pairs than in unrelated mother-child pairs. No persistent microchimeric T cell clones were detected, at a sensitivity of 80 to 100 clones per million clonotypes. To look for features that set related mother-child pairs apart from unrelated individuals, the researchers ran deep NGS to compare the TCR beta repertoires of mothers and children. On average, the children were 11 +/- 4 years old, while the mothers were approximately 40 +/- 4 years old. After adapters were ligated using NEBNext reagents, the libraries underwent 100+100 nt paired-end sequencing on an Illumina HiSeq 2000. To prevent cross-contamination, the mother and child libraries were prepared one month apart and sequenced in separate runs. Each donor had between roughly 450,000 and 2,100,000 distinct TCR beta clonotypes identified. Naive TCR beta clonotypes were estimated from low-frequency clonotypes matched to each donor's FACS-determined naive share, without sorting.

This sequence uses TRBV20-1 and TRBJ2-3; TRBD2 could be the D gene, as 6 bases match. Sequences were obtained from blood. This sequence originates from a boy aged 5-17 years in good health. Here the CDR3 is given as CSASQFGRGADTQYF. The nucleotide sequence is given as TGCAGTGCTAGTCAATTCGGGAGAGGAGCAGATACGCAGTATTTT.